This T cell receptor beta chain emerged from a study of blood T cell repertoires in COVID-19. Across the study: Specimens from acute and convalescent COVID-19 originated in the United States, Italy and Spain.

Authors' analysis steps: Scientists estimated how many nucleated cells there were by amplifying reference gene primers. The protocol was immunoSEQ multiplex PCR, while the TCRdb copy is restricted to in-frame clones and leaves out a portion. Clone size and the V and J calls come from that table; the DNA yielded D and trimming. The sample has some 160,000 clones, roughly nine tenths seen once. The CDR3 is 15 residues long. Germline assignment: CDR1 LNHDA and CDR2 SQIVND (reference sequence). The ends lost 1 base at V and 5 bases at J; junction bases unmatched: 6. The V gene is TRBV19, the J gene TRBJ1-2, with 8 positions matching TRBD1. The sequence came from a man aged 60-69 years with acute or convalescent COVID-19. The sample taken for sequencing was peripheral blood. CDR3 DNA sequence: TGTGCCAGTAGTATAGTCGGGACAGGAGGATATGGCTACACCTTC. Protein sequence: CASSIVGTGGYGYTF.